This TCR beta chain was identified in a study of shared clonotypes between healthy human individuals (dated by TCRdb to the early 2020s). In terms of the full investigation: The cohort comprised two women and a few men aged 18 to 49 years. Different laboratories and diverse techniques were used to prepare libraries and sequence TCR repertoires, to increase sequencing depth and limit assay-specific biases. To estimate repertoire size and how much clonotypes are shared between individuals, the study performed deep sequencing of blood TCR repertoires from a few healthy adults. Per donor, leukapheresis produced somewhere between about 0.94 and 9.5 billion PBMCs. Per donor, three plates each were used for CD4 naive and CD4 memory, two for CD8 naive, and one for CD8 memory.

In the case of this clone: Its recognized antigen is unknown. Qualities for individual bases were not recorded, and no much larger clone is one base off.

CD8 naive samples consisted of CD45RO-negative cells that were positively selected for CCR7, yielding a CD45RA+CCR7+ population without TemRA cells. The donors were healthy, HIV-negative adults with no recently reported acute infections or vaccinations. Only Caucasian adults living in Nashville, Tennessee, USA were represented among the donors. Blood was obtained by leukapheresis, after which PBMCs were separated by Ficoll-Histopaque density gradient centrifugation and cryopreserved in liquid nitrogen vapor phase. Purity and quantity of every magnetically sorted T cell population were checked by analytical flow cytometry. Genomic DNA was isolated from every sorted fraction and measured by UV absorbance on a Nanodrop 2000c. The germline V gene gives CDR1 as MNHEY and CDR2 as SVGAGI. The CDR3 spans 14 residues, from the cysteine through the phenylalanine. Solely the CDR3 DNA is kept, with 42 bases framed from the first base. Clipping removes 6 bases from V and 4 bases from J, with 2 as the unmatched junction base count.

Using the deep immunoSEQ assay, TCR CDR3 regions were amplified from genomic DNA by multiplex PCR. Extracted genomic DNA from each cell subset was distributed evenly across all wells of several immunoSEQ 96-well plates, and each plate was treated as a replicate. For sorted subsets, each replicate PCR was loaded with around 220 ng genomic DNA, equivalent to 32,000 or so T cell genomes. Purified libraries were measured with a Qubit 3.0 fluorometer, size-checked on a Bioanalyzer 2100, and measured again with the KAPA Library Quantification kit. Each immunoSEQ 96-well plate was sequenced on its own single-read 150-cycle Illumina NextSeq 550 flow cell. On the authors' methods: The immunoSEQ output contained only junctional sequences without quality scores, so filtering could not match that applied to full-length reads. To assign V/J genes and CDR3, sequences were annotated against IMGT germline references using PyIR, a Python wrapper for IgBLAST v1.9. Any read was removed if the V/J assignment was weak (E-value above 1e-6), the CDR3 was missing, or the read contained stop codons, out-of-frame junctions, or ambiguous translated residues. V3J clonotypes were defined as sequences sharing an identical inferred V gene, J gene, and CDR3 amino acid sequence. Percentage overlap between repertoires was computed as shared unique clonotypes divided by the size of the smaller repertoire. Three approaches were used to assess repertoire richness: RTK rarefaction, the Chao1 estimator, and Recon v2.1 estimates of unobserved clonotypes. OLGA was used to compute generation probabilities for all TCRbeta clonotypes that the gDNA method yielded from four donors. This is the immuneACCESS table as TCRdb keeps it, with only in-frame sequences that have V and J called. A part of the clones is gone; compared with another copy, unresolved V genes explain less than half, and the rest is unexplained. D and trimming come from the DNA, and the V and J calls and clone size come from that table. The sample includes some 1,900,000 clones, with about 94% observed a single time. The ten largest clones add up to more than 0.9% of the sample.

Broader findings and caveats from the paper: Naive subsets generally had larger estimated clonotype richness than memory subsets did. About 5% of naive CD4, roughly 3.5% of naive CD8, approximately 2.2% of memory CD4, and 0.4% of memory CD8 clonotypes were shared across several donors. Because the study included only a small number of donors, the genetic and exposure-history diversity represented was limited. Compared with non-shared clonotypes, the clonotypes found in all four sorted-subset donors had higher generation probabilities. Pairwise subsampling indicated that sequencing depth was expected to affect the degree of clonotype sharing among donors. Sampling was restricted to blood, and TCR repertoires in tissue are likely to differ from TCR repertoires in blood. Rarefaction of sorted-subset datasets indicated incomplete sequencing despite the large sequencing depth.

The TCR was taken from a man younger than 35 in good health. The receptor chain draws on TRBV6-5 and TRBJ1-6; a stretch of 8 junction bases matches TRBD1. The specimen was naive CD8+ T cells sorted from blood. The label giving this sample's cell subset or site can be read as: CD45RA+CCR7+. Read as DNA, the sequence is TGTGCCAGCAGGGGGACAGGTTATAATTCACCCCTCCACTTT. Its amino acids are CASRGTGYNSPLHF.